One sample yielded the 30 T cell receptor beta chains listed below, sequenced in a study of T cells expressing NK-cell markers. TCRdb reprocessed the 5' RACE reads, keeping one entry per CDR3 protein, no DNA. This table holds approximately 550,000 distinct CDR3 sequences. The specimen sequenced was blood T cells: a sorted CD56 or NKG2C T cell subset, CD4+ or CD8+ T cells, or bulk PBMC T cells (not recorded which). The receptors were gathered from a man between 18 and 29 years old in good health.

The rearrangement uses TRBV28 and TRBJ2-5; TCRdb's D call, TRBD1, is unchecked because there is no DNA. Germline V gene sequence: CDR1 MDHEN, CDR2 SYDVKM. This CDR3 contains 17 residues. The CDR3 here is CASSFIGTGGAEETQYF. Looking up the rest from reference TRBV28 and TRBJ2-5 gives the full variable domain: DVKVTQSSRYLVKRTGEKVFLECVQDMDHENMFWYRQDPGLGLRLIYFSYDVKMKEKGDIPEGYSVSREKKERFSLILESASTNQTSMYLCASSFIGTGGAEETQYFGPGTRLLVL.

The chain links TRBV4-1 to TRBJ2-3. Germline V CDR1 and CDR2: MGHRA, YSYEKL. CDR3 length: 13 residues. This CDR3 is CASSQFDTDTQYF.

The chain carries TRBV5-1 and TRBJ2-1. Germline CDR1 and CDR2: SGHRS and YFSETQ. CDR3 size: 15 residues. This CDR3 is CASSLIREFSNEQFF.

This chain uses TRBV11-1 with TRBJ2-3; TCRdb returns TRBD2, unconfirmable since there is no DNA. The germline gives CDR1 SGHAT, CDR2 FQDESV (reference sequence). This CDR3 is built from 18 residues. Here the CDR3 reads CASSLKGSSGRLTDTQYF.

The V and J genes are TRBV19 and TRBJ1-1; TCRdb outputs TRBD1, but without DNA this stays unchecked. Germline V lookup: CDR1 LNHDA, CDR2 SQIVND (reference sequence). This CDR3 has 17 residues. This chain's CDR3 is CASSLRTPRGINTEAFF.

The V and J genes are TRBV11-1 and TRBJ2-1. CDR3 length equals 12 residues. Per the germline V gene, CDR1 is SGHAT and CDR2 is FQDESV (reference sequence). CDR3 region: CASSSGRKEQFF.

This chain joins TRBV7-8 and TRBJ2-4; TCRdb outputs TRBD1, but without DNA this stays unchecked. Germline CDR1 SGHVS, CDR2 FQNEAQ. The CDR3 loop spans 15 amino acids. The CDR3 reads CASSFSKGAKNIQYF. The full variable domain, in which reference TRBV7-8 and TRBJ2-4 provide the parts outside the CDR3, is GAGVSQSPRYKVAKRGQDVALRCDPISGHVSLFWYQQALGQGPEFLTYFQNEAQLDKSGLPSDRFFAERPEGSVSTLKIQRTQQEDSAVYLCASSFSKGAKNIQYFGAGTRLSVL.

This CDR3 is CATNEREGQIEDTQYF. The chain links TRBV24-1 to TRBJ2-3; the TCRdb D gene call, TRBD2, has no DNA to confirm it. Germline CDR1 reads KGHDR; CDR2 reads SFDVKD. The CDR3 spans 16 residues.

The rearrangement uses TRBV12-3 or TRBV12-4 and TRBJ2-1; TCRdb calls TRBD2, which cannot be checked without DNA. There are 16 residues in the CDR3. CDR3 sequence reads: CASSPLGLASDNEQFF.

The genes are TRBV24-1 and TRBJ2-3; TCRdb calls TRBD1, which cannot be checked without DNA. The germline V gene has CDR1 KGHDR and CDR2 SFDVKD. The CDR3 has 15 residues. CDR3 in amino acids: CATSDEGAPTDTQYF.

This chain uses TRBV27 with TRBJ2-3. Germline V CDR1 and CDR2: MNHEY, SMNVEV (reference sequence). The CDR3 extends over 16 amino acids. The CDR3 region is CASSSPRRSGTDTQYF.

CDR3 protein: CAIRPGQSSYEQYF. The chain employs TRBV10-3 and TRBJ2-7; the TCRdb call, TRBD1, lacks DNA for checking. The CDR3 contains 14 residues. Germline V CDR1 and CDR2: ENHRY, SYGVKD.

The CDR3 loop is CASSPWGREGNEQFF. The chain couples TRBV9 to TRBJ2-1; TCRdb's assignment of TRBD2 cannot be checked, as there is no DNA. This CDR3 has 15 amino acids. Germline lookup yields CDR1 SGDLS and CDR2 YYNGEE.

V usage is TRBV15 and J usage is TRBJ2-5; there is no DNA to check the TCRdb D call of TRBD2. This CDR3 spans 21 amino acids. The germline gives CDR1 LNHNV, CDR2 YYDKDF (reference sequence). CDR3 residues: CATSRDPYISGRVLRGETQYF.

V is TRBV2 and J is TRBJ1-1; the TCRdb call, TRBD1, lacks DNA for checking. Germline CDR1 is SNHLY and CDR2 is FYNNEI. CDR3 length equals 13 residues. This chain's CDR3 is CASSVPLNTEAFF.

The chain employs TRBV20-1 and TRBJ2-7; TCRdb returns TRBD2, unconfirmable since there is no DNA. The CDR3 is 11 amino acids. CDR1 DFQATT and CDR2 SNEGSKA come from the germline V gene (reference sequence). The CDR3 loop is CSTGTDYEQYF.

V is TRBV4-3 and J is TRBJ2-3; TCRdb indicates TRBD2, and absent DNA this call remains unverified. The CDR3 is made up of 17 amino acids. Germline values: CDR1 LGHNA, CDR2 YSLEER. The chain's CDR3 is CASSQPSGLAGADTQYF.

J is TRBJ1-1 and V is TRBV15. The germline V gene has CDR1 LNHNV and CDR2 YYDKDF (reference sequence). The CDR3 is made up of 17 amino acids. CDR3 protein: CATSRDPPGSWNTEAFF.

The chain recombines TRBV6-1 with TRBJ1-4. The CDR3 is 15 residues long. Germline V gene data show CDR1 as MNHNS and CDR2 as SASEGT. CDR3 sequence: CASSPGRNLNEKLFF.

The genes are TRBV9 and TRBJ2-2; the TRBD2 assignment by TCRdb is unverifiable without DNA. The V gene's germline CDR1 is SGDLS and CDR2 YYNGEE. This CDR3 has 15 residues. CDR3: CASSVDGGRTGELFF.

The chain uses TRBV4-1 and TRBJ2-2; absent DNA, TCRdb's TRBD2 call cannot be checked. Germline CDR1 is MGHRA and CDR2 is YSYEKL. CDR3 size: 17 residues. The CDR3 loop reads CASSPGLAPLNTGELFF.

The genes are TRBV20-1 and TRBJ1-1; no DNA is available, so the TRBD1 call from TCRdb remains unchecked. The CDR3 is 18 amino acids. Per the germline V gene, CDR1 is DFQATT and CDR2 is SNEGSKA (reference sequence). CDR3 in amino acids: CSASSLRFVGQGITEAFF.

The chain employs TRBV29-1 and TRBJ2-5. Germline CDR1 reads SQVTM; CDR2 reads ANQGSEA. The CDR3 spans 12 residues. The CDR3: CSASRQQETQYF.

The chain joins TRBV9 to TRBJ2-5; absent DNA, TCRdb's TRBD2 call cannot be checked. The CDR3 contains 16 residues. Germline V gives CDR1 SGDLS, CDR2 YYNGEE. The CDR3 is CASSAGGGLAGETQYF.

The genes are TRBV7-8 and TRBJ2-4; TCRdb proposes TRBD2, but this gene call is untestable without DNA. Germline lookup yields CDR1 SGHVS and CDR2 FQNEAQ. The CDR3 contains 17 residues. The CDR3 loop is CASSLSKEAGGVVIQYF. The entire variable domain, with the rest obtained from reference TRBV7-8 and TRBJ2-4, is as follows: GAGVSQSPRYKVAKRGQDVALRCDPISGHVSLFWYQQALGQGPEFLTYFQNEAQLDKSGLPSDRFFAERPEGSVSTLKIQRTQQEDSAVYLCASSLSKEAGGVVIQYFGAGTRLSVL.

This chain uses TRBV11-2 with TRBJ2-1; lacking DNA, the TRBD2 call made by TCRdb goes unchecked. The CDR3 extends over 18 amino acids. From germline, CDR1 is SGHAT and CDR2 FQNNGV. The CDR3 protein is CASSLEGTSWSSYNEQFF.

This chain links TRBV7-3 with TRBJ2-7; the D call of TRBD2 rests on TCRdb alone, since no DNA is present to check it. The CDR3 covers 15 residues. From germline, CDR1 is SGHTA and CDR2 FQGTGA. The CDR3 here is CASSLVREYSYEQYF.

The V and J genes are TRBV29-1 and TRBJ2-1; no DNA is available, so the TRBD2 call from TCRdb remains unchecked. The CDR3 covers 14 residues. The V gene's germline CDR1 is SQVTM and CDR2 ANQGSEA. CDR3 in amino acids: CSEEPAGGIHEQFF.

The rearrangement uses TRBV20-1 and TRBJ1-1; TCRdb selects TRBD1, and the lack of DNA leaves this call unchecked. Germline V lookup: CDR1 DFQATT, CDR2 SNEGSKA (reference sequence). This CDR3 spans 16 amino acids. The CDR3 region is CSARDLGDLLNTEAFF.

This chain connects TRBV6-2 or TRBV6-3 to TRBJ2-1; the TCRdb D gene call, TRBD2, has no DNA to confirm it. The CDR3 is 19 residues long. Germline CDR1 is MNHEY and CDR2 is SVGEGT. CDR3 region: CASIPGLVSSGSSRNEQFF.